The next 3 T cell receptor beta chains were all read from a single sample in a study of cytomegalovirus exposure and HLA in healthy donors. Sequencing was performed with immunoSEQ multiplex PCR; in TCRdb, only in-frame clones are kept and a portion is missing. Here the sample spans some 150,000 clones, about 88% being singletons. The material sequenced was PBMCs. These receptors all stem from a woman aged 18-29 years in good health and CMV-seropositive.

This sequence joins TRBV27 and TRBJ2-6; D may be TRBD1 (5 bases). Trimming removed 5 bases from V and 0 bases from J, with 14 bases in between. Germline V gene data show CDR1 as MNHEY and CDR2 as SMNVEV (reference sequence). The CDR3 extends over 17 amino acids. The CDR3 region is CASSNRLGSSGANVLTF. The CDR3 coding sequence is TGTGCCAGCAGTAACAGGCTAGGAAGCTCTGGGGCCAACGTCCTGACTTTC. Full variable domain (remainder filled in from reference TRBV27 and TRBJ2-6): EAQVTQNPRYLITVTGKKLTVTCSQNMNHEYMSWYRQDPGLGLRQIYYSMNVEVTDKGDVPEGYKVSRKEKRNFPLILESPSPNQTSLYFCASSNRLGSSGANVLTFGAGSRLTVL.

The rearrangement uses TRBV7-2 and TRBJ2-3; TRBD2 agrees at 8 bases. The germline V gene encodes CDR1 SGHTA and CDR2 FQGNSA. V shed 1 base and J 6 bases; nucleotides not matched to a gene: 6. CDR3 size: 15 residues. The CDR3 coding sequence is TGTGCCAGCAGCTTAGACCCAGCGGGAGCCGATACGCAGTATTTT. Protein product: CASSLDPAGADTQYF.

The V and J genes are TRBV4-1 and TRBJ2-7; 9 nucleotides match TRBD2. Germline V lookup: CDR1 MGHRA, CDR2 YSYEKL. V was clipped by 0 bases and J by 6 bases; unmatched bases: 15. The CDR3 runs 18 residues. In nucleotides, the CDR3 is TGCGCCAGCAGCCAAGATTCTTGGAGGCGGGAGGGAGGTATCGAGCAGTACTTC. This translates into CASSQDSWRREGGIEQYF.